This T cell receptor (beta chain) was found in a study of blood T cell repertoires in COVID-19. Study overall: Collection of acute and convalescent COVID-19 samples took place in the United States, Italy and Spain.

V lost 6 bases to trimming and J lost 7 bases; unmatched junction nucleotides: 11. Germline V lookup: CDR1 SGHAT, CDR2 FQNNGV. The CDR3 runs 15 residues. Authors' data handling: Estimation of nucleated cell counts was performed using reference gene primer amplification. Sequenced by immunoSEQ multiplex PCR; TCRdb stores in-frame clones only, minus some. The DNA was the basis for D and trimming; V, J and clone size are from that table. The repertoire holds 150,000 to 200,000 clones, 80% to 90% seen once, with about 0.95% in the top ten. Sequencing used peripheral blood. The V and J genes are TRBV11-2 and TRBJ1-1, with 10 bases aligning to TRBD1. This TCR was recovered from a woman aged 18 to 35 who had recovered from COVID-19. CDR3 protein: CASRKPGTGDVEAFF. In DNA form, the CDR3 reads TGTGCCAGCAGGAAGCCCGGGACAGGGGACGTTGAAGCTTTCTTT.